The rows below give T cell receptor beta chains drawn from one sample of a study of identical twins. TCRdb redid the calling of the 5' RACE reads with MiXCR, one entry per CDR3 protein. The sample carries roughly 480,000 distinct CDR3 sequences, 20% to 30% recorded once. These sequences were also reported in another study, on T cells expressing NK-cell markers.

The material sequenced was CD4+ T cells sorted from blood. These receptors were collected from a woman younger than 30 in good health. Each CDR3 is given with its conserved first and last residue. The D gene is left open where the match is weak. Clone size is given for some rows only: seen once, a few or many times, or a class if the clone is expanded.

j_call | v_call | clone_size | d_call | cdr3_nt | cdr3_aa
TRBJ2-1 | TRBV24-1 | . | TRBD2 | TGTGCCACCAGTGGAAGCGGGAGCCACAATGAGCAGTTCTTC | CATSGSGSHNEQFF
TRBJ1-2 | TRBV7-9 | few | . | TGTGCCAGCAGCCCCGTCTCGTATGGCTACACCTTC | CASSPVSYGYTF
TRBJ2-4 | TRBV10-2 | many | TRBD2 | TGCGCCAGCAGGAGGACTAGCGGGAGAAAAAACATTCAGTACTTC | CASRRTSGRKNIQYF
TRBJ1-1 | TRBV10-3 | few | TRBD1 | TGTGCCATCAGGAAGGGACAGGAAGCTTTCTTT | CAIRKGQEAFF
TRBJ2-7 | TRBV10-3 | many | TRBD1 | TGTGCCATCAGTGAGGGTAGACAGGGGAAATTGAACGAGCAGTACTTC | CAISEGRQGKLNEQYF
TRBJ1-3 | TRBV18 | . | . | TGTGCCAGCTCACCGGCTTCTTCCGGAAACACCATATATTTT | CASSPASSGNTIYF
TRBJ1-2 | TRBV6-2/TRBV6-3 | . | TRBD1 | TGTGCCAGCAGTAGGGGACAGCGAGACTATGGCTACACCTTC | CASSRGQRDYGYTF
TRBJ1-2 | TRBV5-1 | . | . | TGCGCCAGCAGTCAGAGACTCGCTAACTATGGCTACACCTTC | CASSQRLANYGYTF
TRBJ1-6 | TRBV10-3 | . | TRBD1 | TGTGCCATATCCCCGGGACAGGGTAATTCACCCCTCCACTTT | CAISPGQGNSPLHF
TRBJ2-1 | TRBV5-1 | . | TRBD2 | TGCGCCAGCAGCGCGGCGAAGGGACTAGCGGGGGAGGTTGAGCAGTTCTTC | CASSAAKGLAGEVEQFF
TRBJ2-2 | TRBV12-3/TRBV12-4 | few | TRBD2 | TGTGCCAGCACCGGACTAGCGGGAGGTAACACCGGGGAGCTGTTTTTT | CASTGLAGGNTGELFF
TRBJ2-7 | TRBV20-1 | few | TRBD2 | TGCAGTGTTGATATAGCGGGGTCAGGGCAGTACTTC | CSVDIAGSGQYF
TRBJ1-3 | TRBV6-1 | few | . | TGTGCCAGCAGTGAAGCGCACTCTGGAAACACCATATATTTT | CASSEAHSGNTIYF
TRBJ2-7 | TRBV30 | . | TRBD2 | TGTGCCTGGAGTGTAGGGCTAGCGGGAGCCGAGCAGTACTTC | CAWSVGLAGAEQYF
TRBJ2-2 | TRBV7-3 | . | . | TGTGCCAGCAGCACCTCGGGACCAAACACCGGGGAGCTGTTTTTT | CASSTSGPNTGELFF
TRBJ2-1 | TRBV7-2 | . | . | TGTGCCAGCAGCTTAGCCCCTCATGGCGCGCTTCCTAGTAGAAACAATGAGCAGTTCTTC | CASSLAPHGALPSRNNEQFF
TRBJ2-3 | TRBV6-1 | few | . | TGTGCCAGCAGCCTCCCCGGGGGAGGAGATACGCAGTATTTT | CASSLPGGGDTQYF
TRBJ2-5 | TRBV7-2 | . | TRBD2 | TGTGCCAGCAGCTCGGGACTAGCGGGGAGGAGGGAGACCCAGTACTTC | CASSSGLAGRRETQYF
TRBJ2-3 | TRBV7-6 | . | TRBD2 | TGTGCCAGCGTTCAGGGAGGGAAGCAGTATTTT | CASVQGGKQYF
TRBJ2-1 | TRBV20-1 | . | TRBD2 | TGCAGTGCCTATAGCGGGGGGGCCTATGAGCAGTTCTTC | CSAYSGGAYEQFF
TRBJ2-3 | TRBV5-1 | . | TRBD1 | TGCGCCAGCAGCCGGGACAGCACGACAGATACGCAGTATTTT | CASSRDSTTDTQYF
TRBJ2-2 | TRBV24-1 | few | . | TGTGCCACCAGTGATTTGCAGTTGTGGTTTTCCGGGGAGCTGTTTTTT | CATSDLQLWFSGELFF
TRBJ2-5 | TRBV7-2 | . | . | TGTGCCAGCAGCCCAGCTAGAGCCAAAGAGACCCAGTACTTC | CASSPARAKETQYF
TRBJ2-1 | TRBV12-3/TRBV12-4 | . | TRBD2 | TGTGCCAGCAGTCTAGCGGGAAGGAACCATGAGCAGTTCTTC | CASSLAGRNHEQFF
TRBJ2-7 | TRBV2 | many | . | TGTGCCAGCAGGGGCCCGAGCAAGTACTTC | CASRGPSKYF
TRBJ2-1 | TRBV11-3 | few | TRBD2 | TGTGCCAGCAGCCCACGACTAGCGGGGATATGGGAGCAGTTCTTC | CASSPRLAGIWEQFF
TRBJ2-1 | TRBV5-4 | . | TRBD2 | TGTGCCAGCAGCCCCTTACTAGCGGGGGGTCCAGTCAATGAGCAGTTCTTC | CASSPLLAGGPVNEQFF
TRBJ2-7 | TRBV6-1 | . | TRBD1 | TGTGCCAGCAGTGGCAAACAGGGGTTTCCCAACGAGCAGTACTTC | CASSGKQGFPNEQYF
TRBJ2-3 | TRBV7-2 | . | . | TGTGCCAGCGGCGGGCAAGATACGCAGTATTTT | CASGGQDTQYF
TRBJ1-1 | TRBV6-1 | . | . | TGTGCCAGCAGCCAACAGGGCTCTGAGGGAGCTTTCTTT | CASSQQGSEGAFF
TRBJ2-3 | TRBV18 | . | . | TGTGCCAGCTCACCACCGACTAGCACAGATACGCAGTATTTT | CASSPPTSTDTQYF
TRBJ2-1 | TRBV2 | few | TRBD1 | TGTGCCAGCGCTTTGACAGGGGCAAATGAGCAGTTCTTC | CASALTGANEQFF